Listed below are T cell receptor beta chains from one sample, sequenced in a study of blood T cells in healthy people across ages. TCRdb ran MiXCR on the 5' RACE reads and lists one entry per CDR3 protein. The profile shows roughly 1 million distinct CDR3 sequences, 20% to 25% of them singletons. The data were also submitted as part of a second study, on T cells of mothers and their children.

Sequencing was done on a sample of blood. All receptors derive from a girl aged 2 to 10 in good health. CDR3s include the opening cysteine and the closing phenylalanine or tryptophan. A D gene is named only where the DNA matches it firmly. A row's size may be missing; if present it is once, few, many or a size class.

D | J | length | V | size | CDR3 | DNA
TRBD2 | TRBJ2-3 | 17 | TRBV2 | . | CASSLGLAVILTDTQYF | TGTGCCAGCAGCTTGGGACTAGCCGTTATCCTCACAGATACGCAGTATTTT
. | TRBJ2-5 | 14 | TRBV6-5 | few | CASSYSSNGGGQYF | TGTGCCAGCAGTTACTCGAGTAACGGAGGTGGGCAGTACTTC
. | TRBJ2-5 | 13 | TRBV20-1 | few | CSGVNQGQETQYF | TGCAGTGGGGTGAACCAGGGCCAAGAGACCCAGTACTTC
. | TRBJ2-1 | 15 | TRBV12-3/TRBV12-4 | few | CASRGTGTNYNEQFF | TGTGCCAGCAGGGGAACCGGGACAAATTACAATGAGCAGTTCTTC
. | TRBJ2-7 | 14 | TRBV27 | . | CASSFSLNFREQYF | TGTGCCAGCAGTTTTTCCCTCAATTTTAGGGAGCAGTACTTC
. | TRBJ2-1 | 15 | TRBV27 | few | CASSPSADSYNEQFF | TGTGCCAGCAGTCCCTCAGCGGACTCCTACAATGAGCAGTTCTTC
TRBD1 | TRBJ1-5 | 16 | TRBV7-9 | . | CASSSPGQGENQPQHF | TGTGCCAGCAGCTCACCGGGACAGGGAGAGAATCAGCCCCAGCATTTT
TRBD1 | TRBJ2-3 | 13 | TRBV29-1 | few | CSVEQLGQGTQYF | TGCAGCGTCGAACAACTGGGACAGGGAACGCAGTATTTT
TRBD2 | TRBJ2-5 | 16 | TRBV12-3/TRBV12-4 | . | CASSQGLAGGPETQYF | TGTGCCAGCAGTCAAGGACTAGCGGGGGGGCCTGAGACCCAGTACTTC
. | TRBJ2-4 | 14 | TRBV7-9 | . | CASSLSYGTVVQYF | TGTGCCAGCAGCTTATCTTATGGGACGGTGGTTCAGTACTTC
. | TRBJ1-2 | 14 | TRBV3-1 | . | CASSQEQQAYGYTF | TGTGCCAGCAGCCAAGAACAACAGGCCTATGGCTACACCTTC
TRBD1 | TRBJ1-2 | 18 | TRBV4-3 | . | CASSQDLTPRQGRDGYTF | TGCGCCAGCAGCCAAGATTTGACCCCGAGACAGGGTAGAGATGGCTACACCTTC
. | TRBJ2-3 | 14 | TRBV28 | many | CASSSDRSTDTQYF | TGCGCCAGCAGCTCGGACCGCAGCACAGATACGCAGTATTTT
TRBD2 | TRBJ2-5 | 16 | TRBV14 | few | CASSQDGGGRQETQYF | TGTGCCAGCAGCCAAGATGGCGGGGGGCGCCAAGAGACCCAGTACTTC
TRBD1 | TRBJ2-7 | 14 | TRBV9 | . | CASSAGTGGLEQYF | TGTGCCAGCAGTGCCGGGACAGGGGGCCTCGAGCAGTACTTC
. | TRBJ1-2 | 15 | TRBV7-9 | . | CASSLAQVESYGYTF | TGTGCCAGCAGCTTAGCCCAGGTAGAGAGTTATGGCTACACCTTC
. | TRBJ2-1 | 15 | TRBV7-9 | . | CASSPGASFYNEQFF | TGTGCCAGCAGCCCAGGGGCTTCCTTCTACAATGAGCAGTTCTTC
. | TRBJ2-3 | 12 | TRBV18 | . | CASSPPAYTQYF | TGTGCCAGCTCACCCCCTGCGTATACGCAGTATTTT
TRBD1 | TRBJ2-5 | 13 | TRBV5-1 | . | CASSLWQGETQCF | TGCGCCAGCAGCTTGTGGCAGGGGGAGACCCAGTGCTTC
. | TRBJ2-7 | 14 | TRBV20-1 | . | CSALGSGGSYEQYF | TGCAGCGCCTTGGGTAGCGGAGGCTCCTACGAGCAGTACTTC
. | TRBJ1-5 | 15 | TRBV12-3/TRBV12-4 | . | CASSLSQPSNQPQHF | TGTGCCAGCAGTTTAAGTCAACCTAGCAATCAGCCCCAGCATTTT
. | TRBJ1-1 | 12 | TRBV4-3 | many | CASSHGRGEAFF | TGCGCCAGCAGCCATGGTAGGGGGGAAGCTTTCTTT
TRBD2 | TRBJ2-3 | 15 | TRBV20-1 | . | CSAYRGLAASDTQYF | TGCAGTGCCTACCGTGGACTAGCGGCGTCAGATACGCAGTATTTT
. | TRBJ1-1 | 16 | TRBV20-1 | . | CSASPSGGSMNTEAFF | TGCAGTGCTAGTCCTAGCGGGGGCTCAATGAACACTGAAGCTTTCTTT
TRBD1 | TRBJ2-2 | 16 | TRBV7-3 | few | CASSPGQGARGGELFF | TGTGCCAGCAGCCCAGGACAGGGGGCGCGAGGCGGGGAGCTGTTTTTT
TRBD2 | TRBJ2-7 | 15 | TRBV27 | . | CASRPSKGGSYEQYF | TGTGCCAGCAGACCTTCGAAGGGAGGGAGTTACGAGCAGTATTTC
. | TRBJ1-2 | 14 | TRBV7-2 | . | CASSAWTEIYGYTF | TGTGCCAGCAGCGCCTGGACAGAAATCTATGGCTACACCTTC
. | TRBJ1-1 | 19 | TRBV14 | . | CASSQVETDTNHLNTEAFF | TGTGCCAGCAGCCAAGTAGAAACAGACACCAACCATTTGAACACTGAAGCTTTCTTT
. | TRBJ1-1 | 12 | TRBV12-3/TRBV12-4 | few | CASSLMSGEAFF | TGTGCCAGCAGTTTAATGTCGGGTGAAGCTTTCTTT